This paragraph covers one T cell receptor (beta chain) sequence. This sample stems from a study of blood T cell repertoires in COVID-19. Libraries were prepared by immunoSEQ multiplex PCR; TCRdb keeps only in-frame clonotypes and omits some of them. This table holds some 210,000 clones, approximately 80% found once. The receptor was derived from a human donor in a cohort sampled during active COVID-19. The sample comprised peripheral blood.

In DNA, the CDR3 is TGTGCCAGTACGGGGGTGATTGGCACTGAAGCTTTCTTT. Protein: CASTGVIGTEAFF. J is TRBJ1-1 and V is TRBV19, with D tentatively TRBD1 (5 bases). The V gene's germline CDR1 is LNHDA and CDR2 SQIVND (reference sequence). The germline V and J ends were trimmed by 7 bases and 4 bases, with 13 bases remaining between them. CDR3 length: 13 amino acids.